This TCR beta chain was recorded in a study of human T cells and chemical hapten exposure. Study results and caveats: TCRs above 1 in 1000 frequency did not change with DPC sensitization.

Unfractionated whole blood yielded total RNA. Original methodology: Samples ranged from about 20,000 to 750,000 TCRs, with a median of approximately 100,000. TCRdb reanalysed the 5' RACE reads using MiXCR and keeps one entry per CDR3 protein. Clone size and V and J calls follow TCRdb, not the original study. The sample has about 140,000 distinct CDR3 sequences, roughly 4% seen once. With 7 bases removed from V and 1 base from J, the gap between germline ends came to 8 bases. This CDR3 comprises 13 residues. CDR1 and CDR2 from the germline V gene are MDHEN and SYDVKM. This clonotype was observed at least ten times. Its antigen is currently unknown.

The chain is built from TRBV28 and TRBJ1-5; D is possibly TRBD1 (5 bases). The origin of this receptor is a female donor in good health. Here the CDR3 reads CASNGGSNQPQHF. The DNA for the CDR3 is TGTGCCAGCAACGGGGGAAGCAATCAGCCCCAGCATTTT.